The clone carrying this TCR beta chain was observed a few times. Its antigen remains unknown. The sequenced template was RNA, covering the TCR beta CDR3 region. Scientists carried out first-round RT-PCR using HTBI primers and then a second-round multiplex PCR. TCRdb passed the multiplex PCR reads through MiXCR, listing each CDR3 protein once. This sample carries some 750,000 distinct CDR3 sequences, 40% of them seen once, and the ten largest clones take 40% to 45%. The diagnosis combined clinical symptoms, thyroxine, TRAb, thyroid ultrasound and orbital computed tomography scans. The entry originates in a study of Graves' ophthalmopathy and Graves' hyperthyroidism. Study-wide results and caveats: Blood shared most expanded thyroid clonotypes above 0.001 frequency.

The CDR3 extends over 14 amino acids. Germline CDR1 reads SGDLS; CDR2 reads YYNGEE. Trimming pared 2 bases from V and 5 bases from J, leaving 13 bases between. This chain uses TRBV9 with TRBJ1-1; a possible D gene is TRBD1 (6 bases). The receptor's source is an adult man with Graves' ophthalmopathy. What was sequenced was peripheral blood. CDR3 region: CASSVTGQATEAFF. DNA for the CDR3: TGTGCCAGCAGCGTGACAGGCCAGGCGACTGAAGCTTTCTTT.